The rows below give T cell receptor beta chains drawn from one sample of a study of long-term antiretroviral therapy in people with HIV. Data came from immunoSEQ multiplex PCR; TCRdb stores just in-frame clones and leaves some out. The table includes tens of thousands of clones, about 84% detected once. The source was unsorted PBMCs, collected 0.5 years before starting antiretroviral therapy. These receptors were collected from a man in his forties with HIV. CDR3s include the opening cysteine and the closing phenylalanine or tryptophan. Fields, in order: J gene, clone size, D gene, CDR3 length, V gene, CDR3 DNA, CDR3 protein. The D gene is left open where the match is weak. The listing skips clone size in some rows; elsewhere it reads once, few, many or a size class.

TRBJ2-2 - - 15 TRBV7-2 TGTGCCAGCAGCCAAACCCAGGTGCGGACCGGGGAGCTGTTTTTT CASSQTQVRTGELFF
TRBJ1-5 - - 16 TRBV4-3 TGCGCCAGCAGCCAAGCACTCGGGGACTGGACATATCCCCAGCATTTT CASSQALGDWTYPQHF
TRBJ1-6 - TRBD1 14 TRBV6-5 TGTGCCAGCAGTTACGGACAGGGGGTCTCACCCCTCCACTTT CASSYGQGVSPLHF
TRBJ2-3 - - 14 TRBV7-9 TGTGCCAGCAGCCGGGACCACAACACAGATACGCAGTATTTT CASSRDHNTDTQYF
TRBJ1-5 medium-sized - 16 TRBV6-6 TGTGCCAGCAGTTACTTACACAGGGAATTCAATCAGCCCCAGCATTTT CASSYLHREFNQPQHF
TRBJ1-6 - TRBD1 18 TRBV27 TGTGCCAGCAGTCATTCCACATCACGGACAGGGGGCAATTCACCCCTCCACTTT CASSHSTSRTGGNSPLHF
TRBJ2-7 - - 14 TRBV6-5 TGTGCCAGCAGCCCGCCGCAGGGTTCCTACGAGCAGTACTTC CASSPPQGSYEQYF
TRBJ2-7 - - 13 TRBV13 TGTGCCAGCAGCTTAGTCCTAATGGGAGAGCAGTACTTC CASSLVLMGEQYF
TRBJ1-5 - - 20 TRBV15 TGTGCCACCAGCAGCGCTATCAGGGTTCACCTTACCGGGAGCAATCAGCCCCAGCATTTT CATSSAIRVHLTGSNQPQHF
TRBJ1-1 - - 15 TRBV5-4 TGTGCCAGCAGCTTGCTTGCCAGGGCGAACACTGAAGCTTTCTTT CASSLLARANTEAFF
TRBJ2-1 - - 14 TRBV7-8 TGTGCCAGCAGCTCGGCCAGCCCACCGAATGAGCAGTTCTTC CASSSASPPNEQFF
TRBJ2-7 - TRBD2 14 TRBV19 TGTGCCAGTAGTCGGGGGGTGGGGAGCTACGAGCAGTACTTC CASSRGVGSYEQYF
TRBJ1-2 - - 14 TRBV19 TGTGCCAGTAGTTCGGGCTACACTAACTATGGCTACACCTTC CASSSGYTNYGYTF
TRBJ2-7 - TRBD1 14 TRBV7-3 TGTGCCAGCAGCCAAGGACAGGGGGCTTACGAGCAGTACTTC CASSQGQGAYEQYF
TRBJ1-5 - TRBD1 16 TRBV23-1 TGCGCCAGCAGTCGCAAACAGGGGGTTAGCAATCAGCCCCAGCATTTT CASSRKQGVSNQPQHF
TRBJ1-6 - - 17 TRBV27 TGTGCCAGCAGTTTATACCCCCCCCAATCTGATAATTCACCCCTCCACTTT CASSLYPPQSDNSPLHF
TRBJ1-1 - TRBD1 14 TRBV19 TGTGCCAGTAGTATCAGGGCAGGGGGCACTGAAGCTTTCTTT CASSIRAGGTEAFF
TRBJ1-1 - - 16 TRBV18 TGTGCCAGCTCACCACAGGCGGCAGGCATGAACACTGAAGCTTTCTTT CASSPQAAGMNTEAFF
TRBJ2-3 medium-sized - 11 TRBV2 TGTGCCGTCCTAGGGTCAGATACGCAGTATTTT CAVLGSDTQYF
TRBJ2-7 - - 11 TRBV28 TGTGCCAGCAGCTCTCCCTACGAGCAGTACTTC CASSSPYEQYF
TRBJ1-1 - - 12 TRBV30 TGTGCCTGGAGGGCAGACCCCCCCGGGGCTTTCTTT CAWRADPPGAFF
TRBJ2-2 - - 14 TRBV4-1 TGCGCCAGCAGCCAAGTTGTGGTGACCGGGGAGCTGTTTTTT CASSQVVVTGELFF
TRBJ2-7 - TRBD1 15 TRBV28 TGTGCCAGCAGTCCAGGGACAGGCGGTACCTACGAGCAGTACTTC CASSPGTGGTYEQYF
TRBJ2-5 - - 14 TRBV18 TGTGCCAGCTCCGATGGGAGTGGGGGAGAGACCCAGTACTTC CASSDGSGGETQYF
TRBJ2-5 - TRBD1 16 TRBV7-9 TGTGCCAGCAGTCGTAATAAAGGGACAGCCCAAGAGACCCAGTACTTC CASSRNKGTAQETQYF
TRBJ2-4 once TRBD1 19 TRBV5-1 TGCGCCAGCAGCTTGGAATCCGCACCGACAGGGTATGTCAAAAACATTCAGTACTTC CASSLESAPTGYVKNIQYF
TRBJ1-2 - - 20 TRBV9 TGTGCCAGCAGCGTAGCTGGCCAGGTCGGGGGTTCCCCACGGGGTTATGGCTACACCTTC CASSVAGQVGGSPRGYGYTF
TRBJ2-1 - - 19 TRBV28 TGTGCCAGCAGTCCGACAATCTCTCAGGGGACGATTAGAATTGGTGAGCAGTTCTTC CASSPTISQGTIRIGEQFF
TRBJ2-7 - - 14 TRBV11-1 TGTGCCAGCAGCTTAGCGCAGGGTTCGGGAGAGCAGTACTTC CASSLAQGSGEQYF
TRBJ2-6 - - 14 TRBV11-2 TGTGCCAGCAGCAACCGACAGGGGGCCAACGTCCTGACTTTC CASSNRQGANVLTF
TRBJ1-1 - - 13 TRBV19 TGTGCCAGTAGTATAAACGGGGGGGGGATGGTTTTCTTT CASSINGGGMVFF
TRBJ2-7 few - 13 TRBV10-1 TGCGCCAGCAGTGAGTCGGGGTTGTACGAGCAGTACTTC CASSESGLYEQYF
TRBJ1-1 - - 12 TRBV2 TGTGCCAGCAGTGTTACAGGGTTTGAAGCTTTCTTT CASSVTGFEAFF
TRBJ1-2 - - 11 TRBV11-2 TGTGCCAGCACCCAACTAGGGGGCTACACCTTC CASTQLGGYTF
TRBJ2-1 - - 15 TRBV5-1 TGCGCCAGCGGCGGGCCGTACTCCCCCTACAATGAGCAGTTCTTC CASGGPYSPYNEQFF
TRBJ2-5 - - 16 TRBV7-2 TGTGCCAGCAGCCCCCAGGTGGCGTCGTACCAAGAGACCCAGTACTTC CASSPQVASYQETQYF
TRBJ1-4 - - 16 TRBV5-4 TGTGCCAGCAGCTTGTCGGGGCGGGGAGGTAATGAAAAACTGTTTTTT CASSLSGRGGNEKLFF
TRBJ2-1 - - 13 TRBV6-1 TGTGCCAGCGGGAGGCAGGGGAACAATGAGCAGTTCTTC CASGRQGNNEQFF
TRBJ2-7 - - 15 TRBV9 TGTGCCAGCAGCGTAGATGGCGGGGATGCCTACGAGCAGTACTTC CASSVDGGDAYEQYF
TRBJ1-5 - - 13 TRBV6-6 TGTGCCAGCAGTTACTCGCGAAATCAGCCCCAGCATTTT CASSYSRNQPQHF
TRBJ2-7 - - 14 TRBV5-6 TGTGCCAGCAGCTTAGGTCAGGGTCGGCACGAGCAGTACTTC CASSLGQGRHEQYF
TRBJ2-2 - TRBD1 16 TRBV4-2 TGTGCCAGCAGCCATGGACAGGGGCGGGACACCGGGGAGCTGTTTTTT CASSHGQGRDTGELFF
TRBJ1-5 - - 14 TRBV6-5 TGTGCCAGCGGCAGGACGGAGCGAAATCAGCCCCAGCATTTT CASGRTERNQPQHF
TRBJ1-4 - - 14 TRBV15 TGTGCCACCAGCAGAGCAGGAGACAATGAAAAACTGTTTTTT CATSRAGDNEKLFF
TRBJ2-3 - TRBD2 18 TRBV7-8 TGTGCCAGCAGCCCCTTTAGTAGCGGGGGGGCCGGCACAGATACGCAGTATTTT CASSPFSSGGAGTDTQYF
TRBJ1-2 once TRBD1 15 TRBV27 TGTGCCAGCAGTCCCGCGAACAGGGGTAGGAGTGGCTACACCTTC CASSPANRGRSGYTF
TRBJ2-1 - - 14 TRBV6-1 TGTGCCAGCATTCTAAAGAGCTCCTACAATGAGCAGTTCTTC CASILKSSYNEQFF
TRBJ2-1 - TRBD1 16 TRBV10-2 TGCGCCAGCAGTGAGGATAGGACAGGGTGGGGGAATGAGCAGTTCTTC CASSEDRTGWGNEQFF
TRBJ2-7 - - 9 TRBV21-1 TGTGCCAGCAGCTGGGAGCAGTACTTC CASSWEQYF
TRBJ2-6 few TRBD1 18 TRBV2 TGTGCCAGCAGTGAGGGGACAGGGATTACCTCTGGGGCCAACGTCCTGACTTTC CASSEGTGITSGANVLTF
TRBJ1-3 - - 13 TRBV19 TGTGCCAGTAGTATCGCTAAAGGAAACACCATATATTTT CASSIAKGNTIYF
TRBJ1-1 - - 15 TRBV30 TGTGCCTGGAGTGTAAGTGACATACGGAACACTGAAGCTTTCTTT CAWSVSDIRNTEAFF
TRBJ1-2 - - 15 TRBV28 TGTGCCAGCAGCTCTTCTCGGGGGACATCAGGAGGCTACACCTTC CASSSSRGTSGGYTF
TRBJ1-4 - - 13 TRBV2 TGTGCCAGCAGGGGGTTGCCTAATGAAAAACTGTTTTTT CASRGLPNEKLFF
TRBJ2-1 - - 17 TRBV7-8 TGTGCCAGCAGCCCCTGGGGGAAACCGAGCTCCTACAATGAGCAGTTCTTC CASSPWGKPSSYNEQFF
TRBJ2-2 - TRBD1 15 TRBV6-5 TGTGCCAGCAGTTACTCCCGACAGGGTTCCGGGGAGCTGTTTTTT CASSYSRQGSGELFF
TRBJ1-2 - TRBD1 15 TRBV27 TGTGCCAGCAGTGAACAGGGGATTCAGGCATGGAGCTACACCTTC CASSEQGIQAWSYTF
TRBJ1-1 - - 15 TRBV4-1 TGCGCCAGCAGCCAATCCCGGGACACGGGTTCGAAAGCTTTCTTT CASSQSRDTGSKAFF